The 8 T cell receptor beta chains presented below share a single source sample, sequenced in a study of early T cells in non-severe SARS-CoV-2 infection. TCRdb independently ran MiXCR on the 5' RACE reads; one entry per CDR3 protein. The table lists about 76,000 distinct CDR3 sequences, around 16% of them singletons, with about 12% in the top ten. The sample comprised whole blood. Receptor source: an adult who was a healthcare worker with PCR-confirmed SARS-CoV-2 infection or an uninfected control (not recorded which).

V is TRBV7-9 and J is TRBJ1-1; the D is unclear. The CDR3 spans 12 residues. V shed 1 base and J shed 10 bases, with 10 bases lying between them. Germline V gives CDR1 SEHNR, CDR2 FQNEAQ (reference sequence). CDR3 bases: TGTGCCAGCAGCTTAGACACCGCGGGAGCTTTCTTT. Translating it yields CASSLDTAGAFF.

The J gene is TRBJ2-3, the V gene TRBV13, with 13 bases lining up with TRBD2. The CDR3 length is 16 residues. The germline CDR1 and CDR2 sequences are PRHDT and FYEKMQ (reference sequence). The junction had 6 bases not matched to a gene; V was cut back by 5 bases and J by 4 bases. This CDR3 reads CASSTRTSGSSDTQYF. The DNA for the CDR3 is TGTGCCAGCAGCACCCGGACTAGCGGGAGTTCAGATACGCAGTATTTT. Supplemented by reference TRBV13 and TRBJ2-3, the full variable domain reads AAGVIQSPRHLIKEKRETATLKCYPIPRHDTVYWYQQGPGQDPQFLISFYEKMQSDKGSIPDRFSAQQFSDYHSELNMSSLELGDSALYFCASSTRTSGSSDTQYFGPGTRLTVL.

This chain joins TRBV7-9 and TRBJ1-1; D gene ambiguous. Trimming took 1 base from V and 6 from J, leaving 9 bases between them. CDR3 length: 13 residues. From germline, CDR1 is SEHNR and CDR2 FQNEAQ (reference sequence). CDR3 sequence reads: CASSLGGRPEAFF. The CDR3 DNA reads as TGTGCCAGCAGCTTAGGGGGTAGGCCTGAAGCTTTCTTT.

The table lists this clonotype with many counts. The CDR3 is CASSRGQGDEKLFF. CDR3 DNA: TGTGCCAGCAGCAGGGGGCAGGGCGATGAAAAACTGTTTTTT. The V gene is TRBV5-6, the J gene TRBJ1-4; 7 bases are shared with TRBD1. CDR1 is SGHDT and CDR2 is YYEEEE in the germline V gene. The J segment lost 6 bases and the V segment lost 4 bases, leaving 6 bases of the junction unmatched. The CDR3 covers 14 residues.

The CDR3 protein is CASGPGRQQYF. The CDR3 nucleotides read TGCGCCAGCGGACCCGGCAGACAGCAGTACTTC. The chain recombines TRBV10-2 with TRBJ2-7; D is undetermined. V gave up 8 bases and J gave up 8 bases, with 13 bases separating them. CDR3 length equals 11 residues. The germline V gene has CDR1 WSHSY and CDR2 SAAADI.

The chain links TRBV29-1 to TRBJ2-7; no reliable D call. V was pared by 4 bases and J by 4 bases, with 14 bases between. This CDR3 has 13 amino acids. From germline, CDR1 is SQVTM and CDR2 ANQGSEA. The CDR3 coding sequence is TGCAGCGTTGGGGTCCAGCCTCAATACGAGCAGTACTTC. As protein: CSVGVQPQYEQYF.

V is TRBV29-1 and J is TRBJ2-3, with D possibly being TRBD1 (6 bases). CDR1 and CDR2 from the germline V gene are SQVTM and ANQGSEA. The CDR3 length is 13 residues. V gave up 8 bases and J gave up 4 bases, with 16 bases separating them. The CDR3 region is CSLSRGRADTQYF. In DNA, the CDR3 is TGCAGCCTTTCCAGGGGTCGGGCAGATACGCAGTATTTT.

The chain carries TRBV7-9 and TRBJ1-2; D call uncertain. V lost 1 base and J 8 bases, leaving 5 bases between the germline ends. Per the germline V gene, CDR1 is SEHNR and CDR2 is FQNEAQ (reference sequence). This CDR3 is built from 11 residues. CDR3 DNA: TGTGCCAGCAGCTTAGTAGAGGGCTACACCTTC. Its protein is CASSLVEGYTF.